This T cell receptor beta chain was observed in a study of blood T cell repertoires in COVID-19. Study information: Specimens from acute and convalescent COVID-19 originated in the United States, Italy and Spain.

The CDR3 extends over 16 amino acids. Looked up from germline, CDR1 is LNHDA and CDR2 is SQIVND (reference sequence). The V and J ends lost 4 bases and 4 bases respectively, with 19 bases between them. Some clones are missing from TCRdb's copy, which holds only in-frame ones; the method was immunoSEQ multiplex PCR. The sample holds more than 95,000 clones, approximately 90% seen once. The chain recombines TRBV19 with TRBJ1-2; D is unresolved. Sequencing was performed on peripheral blood. This receptor was identified in a human donor in a cohort sampled during active COVID-19. The CDR3 protein is CASSTAAGTLGYGYTF. The CDR3 nucleotides are TGTGCCAGTAGTACCGCGGCGGGCACCCTTGGCTATGGCTACACCTTC.